This is a list of T cell receptor beta chains from one sample in a study of cytomegalovirus exposure and HLA in healthy donors. Measured with immunoSEQ multiplex PCR; TCRdb has only the in-frame clones, and not every one. The repertoire consists of fewer than 200,000 clones, with around four fifths occurring once and the leading ten covering 1.3%. Sequences were obtained from PBMCs. Source of these receptors: a man aged 25 to 45 in good health and CMV-seronegative. Each CDR3 is given without its conserved first and last residue.

11	TRBV7-3	TRBJ1-6	ASSRDRNSPLH
14	TRBV11-2	TRBJ2-3	ASSLLQGTGRNTQY
15	TRBV6-4	TRBJ2-2	ASRIKVREKWTGELF
12	TRBV28	TRBJ1-5	ASRGQGAGQPQH
13	TRBV7-3	TRBJ2-3	ASSRSGLAVNTQY
12	TRBV11-1	TRBJ1-6	ASSRQDRSSPLH
11	TRBV7-8	TRBJ2-5	ASSFDRDGTQY
14	TRBV11-2	TRBJ2-2	ASSFEEGQTTGELF
13	TRBV10-1	TRBJ2-7	ASSESGQGAGEQY
10	TRBV5-1	TRBJ2-7	ASSSIYDEQY
14	TRBV5-1	TRBJ2-7	ASSLDGQGARYEQY
12	TRBV28	TRBJ1-5	ASSLMTRRQPQH
12	TRBV6-5	TRBJ2-7	ASSVGASWGEQY
11	TRBV5-1	TRBJ2-2	ASSLANTGELF
12	TRBV27	TRBJ2-7	ASRLAGAYYEQY
14	TRBV10-3	TRBJ1-4	AISDLWTGTNEKLF
15	TRBV10-2	TRBJ2-6	ASSATSGSSGANVLT
11	TRBV28	TRBJ1-3	ASHTDSGNTIY
12	TRBV27	TRBJ1-2	ASSFWDRAFGYT
12	TRBV7-9	TRBJ2-7	SSSLGGNSYEQY
13	TRBV5-4	TRBJ2-3	ASSSDGLSADTQY
13	TRBV5-1	TRBJ1-1	ASSLDRGQYTEAF
12	TRBV30	TRBJ2-2	AWRNTRSTGELF
12	TRBV6-1	TRBJ1-1	ASSWDFPNTEAF
10	TRBV30	TRBJ1-1	AWSEDGSEAF
13	TRBV2	TRBJ1-6	ASNLIRQGPDPLH
12	TRBV30	TRBJ1-6	AWSLSEYNSPLH
14	TRBV6-6	TRBJ1-6	ASSYSQGGYNSPLH
15	TRBV18	TRBJ2-1	ASSLRPDPSGNNEQF